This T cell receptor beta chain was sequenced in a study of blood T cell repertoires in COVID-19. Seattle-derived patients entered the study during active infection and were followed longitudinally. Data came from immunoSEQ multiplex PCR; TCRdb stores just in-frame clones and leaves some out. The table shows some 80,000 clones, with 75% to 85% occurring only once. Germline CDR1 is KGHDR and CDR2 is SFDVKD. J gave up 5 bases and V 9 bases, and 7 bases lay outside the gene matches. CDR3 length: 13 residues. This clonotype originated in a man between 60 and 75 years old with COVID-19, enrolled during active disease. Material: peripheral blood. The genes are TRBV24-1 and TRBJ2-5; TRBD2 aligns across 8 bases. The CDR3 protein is CATAPGLGETQYF. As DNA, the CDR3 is TGTGCCACCGCCCCGGGACTAGGGGAGACCCAGTACTTC.